This T cell receptor (beta chain) is drawn from a study of CD8 T cell repertoires and HIV-1 epitope variants. Study overall: Control wells had CMV/EBV/flu peptides, negative Ebola AY9, or no peptide. Epitopes were three Gag families plus Nef HW9 and YT9. Enriched T cells were co-cultured with equal numbers of autologous T cell-negative antigen-presenting cells. Cultures ran about ten days, with IL-2, IL-7 and IL-15 added on days 3 and 7.

V shed 4 bases and J 0 bases; nucleotides not matched to a gene: 6. CDR1 and CDR2 from the germline V gene are SGHNT and YYREEE (reference sequence). The CDR3 totals 15 residues. TCRdb's copy holds only in-frame clones and misses some; the assay was immunoSEQ multiplex PCR. The repertoire holds thousands of clones, 55% to 75% seen once, with 48% in the top ten. Worth noting for this clone: Its antigen is not known.

This chain connects TRBV5-4 to TRBJ2-7; TRBD1 matches at 8 bases. Sequenced sample: cultured CD8+ T cells derived from PBMCs. This sequence was found in a male donor with HIV. The CDR3 DNA is TGTGCCAGCAGCCAGACAGGGGCGAGCTCCTACGAGCAGTACTTC. It translates to CASSQTGASSYEQYF.